A single sample gave rise to the 29 T cell receptor beta chains below, sequenced in a study of blood T cell repertoires in COVID-19. Clones were read by immunoSEQ multiplex PCR, and TCRdb kept only the in-frame ones, dropping some. The sample consists of about 130,000 clones, approximately 86% of them appearing once. The source material was PBMCs or T cells enriched from blood (not recorded which). These receptors were taken from a woman aged 50 to 60 who had recovered from COVID-19.

This chain joins TRBV6-5 and TRBJ2-1, with 11 bases matching TRBD2. The germline V gene encodes CDR1 MNHEY and CDR2 SVGAGI. There are 16 residues in the CDR3. J was trimmed by 7 bases and V by 3 bases; bases with no gene match: 8. The CDR3 sequence: CASSYVSGGAWNEQFF. Written as DNA, the CDR3 is TGTGCCAGCAGTTATGTTAGCGGGGGGGCCTGGAATGAGCAGTTCTTC.

This clone was detected once. DNA for the CDR3: TGTGCCAGTCGGTATGCTGGGGCCAACGTCCTGACTTTC. This encodes CASRYAGANVLTF. The gene calls are TRBV7-9 and TRBJ2-6; D gene uncertain. The length of the CDR3 is 13 residues. V was clipped by 9 bases and J by 2 bases, with 8 bases between them. Germline CDR1 is SEHNR and CDR2 is FQNEAQ (reference sequence).

The genes are TRBV10-3 and TRBJ2-5; TRBD1 matches at 9 bases. V dropped 4 bases and J dropped 4; count of bases not matched to a gene: 10. The CDR3 contains 16 residues. The germline V gene has CDR1 ENHRY and CDR2 SYGVKD. The chain's CDR3 is CAISGVGTGNPETQYF. The CDR3 DNA sequence: TGTGCCATCAGTGGCGTTGGGACAGGGAACCCAGAGACCCAGTACTTC.

The chain is built from TRBV15 and TRBJ2-3, with 10 positions matching TRBD1. The germline gives CDR1 LNHNV, CDR2 YYDKDF (reference sequence). This CDR3 contains 15 residues. The junction had 6 bases not matched to a gene; V was cut back by 1 base and J by 8 bases. As DNA, the CDR3 is TGTGCCACCAGCAGAGCGGGACAGGGGATAGGTACGCAGTATTTT. Translating gives CATSRAGQGIGTQYF.

CDR3 residues: CAWCNLAELNTGELFF. The CDR3 bases are TGTGCCTGGTGCAACCTAGCGGAACTTAACACCGGGGAGCTGTTTTTT. The chain recombines TRBV30 with TRBJ2-2; 7 bases match TRBD2. V lost 5 bases, J lost 2 bases, and 11 bases stayed unmatched. Germline lookup yields CDR1 GTSNPN and CDR2 SVGIG (reference sequence). The CDR3 length is 16 residues.

The rearrangement uses TRBV7-2 and TRBJ1-1; possibly TRBD1 for D (5 bases). V was clipped by 0 bases and J by 4 bases, with 15 bases between them. Germline V gene lookup returns CDR1 SGHTA and CDR2 FQGNSA. The CDR3 covers 16 residues. This CDR3 is CASSLARGRQGTEAFF. CDR3 nucleotide sequence: TGTGCCAGCAGCTTAGCGCGGGGGAGGCAGGGCACTGAAGCTTTCTTT. The whole variable domain, remainder taken from reference TRBV7-2 and TRBJ1-1, is GAGVSQSPSNKVTEKGKDVELRCDPISGHTALYWYRQSLGQGLEFLIYFQGNSAPDKSGLPSDRFSAERTGGSVSTLTIQRTQQEDSAVYLCASSLARGRQGTEAFFGQGTRLTVV.

This clone is judged medium-sized (0.01 to 0.1%). The same CDR3 can be traced to other DNA sequences in this sample. In nucleotides, the CDR3 is TGTGCCAGCAGTTACTCGACAGGATATGGCTACACCTTC. Translating it yields CASSYSTGYGYTF. V and J are TRBV6-5 and TRBJ1-2, with a tentative D call TRBD1 (6 bases). The CDR3 sequence is 13 residues long. The germline V gene has CDR1 MNHEY and CDR2 SVGAGI. Trimming took off 0 bases at V and 5 bases at J, with 7 bases between the two ends.

The chain combines TRBV4-1 with TRBJ2-7, with D unclear. CDR1 MGHRA and CDR2 YSYEKL come from the germline V gene. This CDR3 has 15 amino acids. Trimming stripped 0 bases from V and 2 bases from J, with 11 bases between. The CDR3 sequence is CASSQEGRPAYEQYF. CDR3 nucleotides: TGCGCCAGCAGCCAAGAGGGCAGGCCCGCCTACGAGCAGTACTTC.

The V call is TRBV2, the J call TRBJ2-4; 7 bases fit TRBD1. J was trimmed by 6 bases and V by 5 bases; bases with no gene match: 13. The CDR3 covers 16 residues. Germline V gene lookup returns CDR1 SNHLY and CDR2 FYNNEI. As DNA, the CDR3 is TGTGCCAGCAGTTTAACCGCAACAGGGGTTGGAAACATTCAGTACTTC. Protein: CASSLTATGVGNIQYF. The variable domain in full, with the rest retrieved from reference TRBV2 and TRBJ2-4, is EPEVTQTPSHQVTQMGQEVILRCVPISNHLYFYWYRQILGQKVEFLVSFYNNEISEKSEIFDDQFSVERPDGSNFTLKIRSTKLEDSAMYFCASSLTATGVGNIQYFGAGTRLSVL.

With regard to this clone: In the same sample, other DNA sequences code for this CDR3. The rearrangement joins TRBV7-3 to TRBJ2-1; D gene unclear. Germline assignment: CDR1 SGHTA and CDR2 FQGTGA. This CDR3 spans 12 amino acids. V was shortened by 5 bases and J by 7 bases, with 9 bases between the two germline ends. CDR3 residues: CASSPTGNEQFF. The CDR3 bases are TGTGCCAGCAGCCCGACCGGGAATGAGCAGTTCTTC.

The rearrangement links TRBV19 to TRBJ2-1; 10 nucleotides line up with TRBD1. The V segment lost 5 bases and the J segment 2 bases; nucleotides outside the gene matches: 6. CDR1 is LNHDA, CDR2 SQIVND, per germline (reference sequence). CDR3 length equals 16 residues. CDR3: CASSPQGQGAYNEQFF. CDR3 DNA sequence: TGTGCCAGTAGTCCCCAAGGACAGGGGGCCTACAATGAGCAGTTCTTC.

This clone was seen a few times. The chain joins TRBV5-4 to TRBJ2-1, with 9 bases lining up with TRBD2. Per the germline V gene, CDR1 is SGHNT and CDR2 is YYREEE (reference sequence). The V and J ends lost 1 base and 5 bases, in that order; junction bases with no gene match: 7. This CDR3 has 16 amino acids. CDR3 DNA: TGTGCCAGCAGCTTGCCCTTGGGCGGGGGGGACAATGAGCAGTTCTTC. Its protein product is CASSLPLGGGDNEQFF.

This rearrangement joins TRBV5-4 to TRBJ2-5, with D possibly TRBD2 on 6 matching bases. Per the germline V gene, CDR1 is SGHNT and CDR2 is YYREEE (reference sequence). Trimming stripped 6 bases from V and 0 bases from J, with 12 bases between. The CDR3 totals 14 residues. The CDR3 nucleotides are TGTGCCAGCACCGCCGGGACTGACCAAGAGACCCAGTACTTC. Translation gives CASTAGTDQETQYF.

The V and J genes are TRBV3-1 (or the pseudogene TRBV3-2) and TRBJ1-3, with a weak D call TRBD1 (5 bases). Per germline, CDR1 LGHDT and CDR2 YNNKEL (reference sequence). The V gene lost 1 base and the J gene lost 0 bases, with 13 bases spanning the gap. The CDR3 consists of 17 residues. The CDR3 region has the DNA TGTGCCAGCAGCCAAGGAGGTAGGGGAATCTCTGGAAACACCATATATTTT. Its translation is CASSQGGRGISGNTIYF.

The J gene is TRBJ2-7, the V gene TRBV27; no firm D call. The V gene lost 5 bases and the J gene lost 0 bases, with 8 bases spanning the gap. Germline CDR1 and CDR2: MNHEY and SMNVEV (reference sequence). The CDR3 consists of 13 residues. The CDR3 loop reads CASSPTASYEQYF. As DNA, the CDR3 is TGTGCCAGCAGTCCTACAGCCTCCTACGAGCAGTACTTC.

The rearrangement links TRBV12-5 to TRBJ1-2; the match to TRBD1 covers 8 bases. Trimming took 0 bases from V and 8 from J; bases not matched to a gene: 23. The CDR3 consists of 20 residues. Germline V gene lookup returns CDR1 LGHNT and CDR2 FRNRAP. This chain's CDR3 is CASGLVLIVTTGVDSGGYTF. In DNA form, the CDR3 reads TGTGCTAGTGGTTTGGTACTCATTGTTACGACAGGGGTCGATTCGGGGGGCTACACCTTC.

The chain carries TRBV25-1 and TRBJ1-4; TRBD1 aligns across 7 bases. After removal of 4 bases from V and 6 bases from J, the junction contained 5 bases not matched to a gene. The CDR3 totals 14 residues. Germline CDR1 MGHDK, CDR2 SYGVNS. The CDR3 reads CASSVSGGDEKLFF. The CDR3 coding sequence is TGTGCCAGCAGTGTATCAGGGGGAGATGAAAAACTGTTTTTT.

The V gene is TRBV4-1, the J gene TRBJ2-5, with 11 bases that match TRBD2. J was trimmed by 3 bases and V by 3 bases; bases with no gene match: 6. The CDR3 has 16 amino acids. The V gene's germline CDR1 is MGHRA and CDR2 YSYEKL. The CDR3 spells CASSHRKLAGEETQYF. As DNA, the CDR3 is TGCGCCAGCAGCCACCGCAAACTAGCGGGGGAAGAGACCCAGTACTTC.

V is TRBV5-8 and J is TRBJ2-6; D ambiguous. This CDR3 has 15 amino acids. Germline lookup yields CDR1 SGHTS and CDR2 YDEGEE. Trimming took 0 bases from V and 3 from J, leaving 7 bases between them. The DNA of the CDR3 is TGTGCCAGCAGCTTGGACAGTGGTGGGGCCAACGTCCTGACTTTC. The encoded protein is CASSLDSGGANVLTF.

The sample holds a few counts of this clone. The chain has TRBV7-9 and TRBJ1-5; D not certain. CDR3 size: 14 residues. CDR1 is SEHNR and CDR2 is FQNEAQ in the germline V gene (reference sequence). V was trimmed by 8 bases and J by 3 bases, leaving 14 bases between them. The CDR3 loop reads CASGPEGFNQPQHF. CDR3 bases: TGTGCCAGCGGTCCAGAGGGATTCAATCAGCCCCAGCATTTT.

The chain couples TRBV6-5 to TRBJ2-3; weak D call: TRBD2 (6 bases). V lost 6 bases and J lost 2, with 12 bases in between. CDR1 and CDR2 from the germline V gene are MNHEY and SVGAGI. The CDR3 consists of 14 residues. This CDR3 reads CASSSGGYTDTQYF. The CDR3 DNA follows: TGTGCCAGCAGCAGCGGAGGGTACACAGATACGCAGTATTTT.

The chain links TRBV5-1 to TRBJ2-3, with D perhaps assigned TRBD1 or TRBD2 (5 bases each). Germline V gene data show CDR1 as SGHRS and CDR2 as YFSETQ. The CDR3 covers 15 residues. V was clipped by 4 bases and J by 6 bases, with 18 bases between them. The CDR3 reads CASSMGSLGRDTQYF. CDR3 nucleotide sequence: TGCGCCAGCAGCATGGGGAGCCTGGGGCGGGATACGCAGTATTTT. Full variable domain (rest looked up from reference TRBV5-1 and TRBJ2-3): KAGVTQTPRYLIKTRGQQVTLSCSPISGHRSVSWYQQTPGQGLQFLFEYFSETQRNKGNFPGRFSGRQFSNSRSEMNVSTLELGDSALYLCASSMGSLGRDTQYFGPGTRLTVL.

This chain connects TRBV29-1 to TRBJ2-5, with TRBD1 matching over 8 bases. The CDR3 is made up of 13 amino acids. In germline, CDR1 is SQVTM, CDR2 ANQGSEA. With V trimmed by 6 bases and J by 5 bases, 8 bases remained unmatched. CDR3 DNA sequence: TGCAGCGTCGAGACAGGGGTGAGGGAGACCCAGTACTTC. It encodes CSVETGVRETQYF.

V and J are TRBV2 and TRBJ1-1, with 8 bases aligning to TRBD1. Losses at the gene ends were 2 bases for V and 4 bases for J; bases not matched to a gene: 9. Germline V lookup: CDR1 SNHLY, CDR2 FYNNEI. The CDR3 is 16 amino acids. DNA for the CDR3: TGTGCCAGCAGTGAATTCAGGGGGCCCGCAGGCACTGAAGCTTTCTTT. Its translation is CASSEFRGPAGTEAFF.

V and J are TRBV6-2 or TRBV6-3 and TRBJ1-5; tentative D call: TRBD1 (6 bases). The germline CDR1 and CDR2 sequences are MNHEY and SVGEGT. The CDR3 has 18 amino acids. Trimming pared 0 bases from V and 7 bases from J, leaving 22 bases between. The CDR3: CASSYSQSPGHREQPQHF. CDR3 sequence (DNA): TGTGCCAGCAGTTACTCGCAATCACCGGGACACAGGGAACAGCCCCAGCATTTT.

In DNA form, the CDR3 reads TGTGCCAGCAGCTTACTTACAGGGACAGATACGCAGTATTTT. Translation: CASSLLTGTDTQYF. J is TRBJ2-3 and V is TRBV7-3; possibly TRBD1 for D (6 bases). The CDR3 is 14 amino acids. Germline V CDR1 and CDR2: SGHTA, FQGTGA. V lost 2 bases to trimming and J lost 3 bases, with 9 bases between them. The full variable domain, in which reference TRBV7-3 and TRBJ2-3 provide the parts outside the CDR3, is GAGVSQTPSNKVTEKGKYVELRCDPISGHTALYWYRQSLGQGPEFLIYFQGTGAADDSGLPNDRFFAVRPEGSVSTLKIQRTERGDSAVYLCASSLLTGTDTQYFGPGTRLTVL.

This chain connects TRBV7-8 to TRBJ2-3; possibly TRBD1 for D (6 bases). CDR1 is SGHVS, CDR2 FQNEAQ, per germline. V gave up 6 bases and J gave up 4 bases, with 17 bases separating them. This CDR3 is built from 15 residues. CDR3 in DNA: TGTGCCAGCAGACCAAGGGGACAAGAACCAGATACGCAGTATTTT. Its translation: CASRPRGQEPDTQYF.

This chain connects TRBV27 to TRBJ1-1; D unresolved. Trimming removed 5 bases at V and 5 bases at J, with 15 bases between. CDR3 length: 14 residues. Germline V gene sequence: CDR1 MNHEY, CDR2 SMNVEV (reference sequence). The CDR3 spells CASSPRTGGTEAFF. CDR3 nucleotides: TGTGCCAGCAGTCCCAGGACGGGAGGGACTGAAGCTTTCTTT.

V and J are TRBV7-9 and TRBJ2-6, with 7 bases matching TRBD1. This CDR3 has 18 amino acids. V was pared by 4 bases and J by 0 bases, with 9 bases of the junction left unmatched. Germline-derived CDR1 and CDR2 are SEHNR and FQNEAQ (reference sequence). CDR3 in amino acids: CASSSSGTANSGANVLTF. Here the CDR3 DNA reads TGTGCCAGCAGCTCCTCCGGGACAGCCAACTCTGGGGCCAACGTCCTGACTTTC.